This T cell receptor (beta chain) was observed in a study of blood T cell repertoires in COVID-19. This clone was observed a handful of times. Other DNA sequences in this sample translate to the same CDR3. The CDR3 extends over 13 amino acids. Germline-derived CDR1 and CDR2 are LNHDA and SQIVND (reference sequence). Trimming took off 2 bases at V and 4 bases at J, with 5 bases between the two ends. Study processing details: The assay estimated nucleated cells by amplifying reference gene primers. Assay: immunoSEQ multiplex PCR; the TCRdb copy retains only in-frame clones and omits some. The DNA gave D and trimming, while V, J and clone size come from that table. This table has 200,000 to 250,000 clones, approximately 81% appearing once.

The sequence derives from a woman of 80 years or more with acute or convalescent COVID-19. The chain has TRBV19 and TRBJ2-2; tentatively, D is TRBD1 (5 bases). Sequenced input: peripheral blood. The CDR3 loop reads CASSIQGTGELFF. The CDR3 coding sequence is TGTGCCAGTAGTATACAGGGCACCGGGGAGCTGTTTTTT.